A selection of T cell receptor beta chains follows, all from one sample in a study of PD-1 blockade in mismatch repair-deficient tumors. TCRdb keeps only in-frame clones here, not all; method: immunoSEQ multiplex PCR. The repertoire holds around 9,600 clones, with about 88% as singletons. These receptors are not linked to any known antigen. The sample was cells cultured in vitro, taken from a patient treated with pembrolizumab. These receptors originate from an adult with mismatch repair-deficient cancer. Each CDR3 is given with its conserved first and last residue. A D gene is named only where the DNA matches it firmly. The listing skips clone size in some rows; elsewhere it reads once, few, many or a size class.

d_gene,v_gene,j_gene,abundance,CDR3nt,CDR3aa
TRBD1,TRBV9,TRBJ2-2,-,TGTGCCAGCAGCCCGATAGGACAGGGCAGCACCGGGGAGCTGTTTTTT,CASSPIGQGSTGELFF
-,TRBV16,TRBJ1-2,-,TGTGCCAGCAGCCAATCGCCCTTTCCTTATGGCTACACCTTC,CASSQSPFPYGYTF
TRBD1,TRBV7-9,TRBJ2-4,-,TGTGCCAGCAGCATACAGGGGGCCAAAAACATTCAGTACTTC,CASSIQGAKNIQYF
-,TRBV7-6,TRBJ2-1,-,TGTGCCAGCAGCCTGTCTAGCGAGAGGGATGAGCAGTTCTTC,CASSLSSERDEQFF
TRBD1,TRBV7-3,TRBJ1-6,-,TGTGCCAGCAGCATCGGGACAGATAATTCACCCCTCCACTTT,CASSIGTDNSPLHF
TRBD1,TRBV7-9,TRBJ1-1,-,TGTGCCAGCAGTTCAGGGGGTGAGGCTTTCTTT,CASSSGGEAFF
TRBD1,TRBV7-2,TRBJ2-7,few,TGTGCCAGCAGCTTAACAGGGGGCCCCGGCTCCTACGAGCAGTACTTC,CASSLTGGPGSYEQYF
-,TRBV28,TRBJ1-3,-,TGTGCCAGCAGTTTAGGGGCAGGGTCTGGAAACACCATATATTTT,CASSLGAGSGNTIYF
TRBD2,TRBV6-5,TRBJ2-1,-,TGTGCCAGCAGTTACTCGTCGGGAGGGTACAATGAGCAGTTCTTC,CASSYSSGGYNEQFF
-,TRBV5-1,TRBJ1-1,-,TGCGCCAGCAGCGACGGGACCCCCCGGACTGAAGCTTTCTTT,CASSDGTPRTEAFF
TRBD2,TRBV28,TRBJ2-5,-,TGTGCCAGCACCATATCGGGAGGGGACGAGACCCAGTACTTC,CASTISGGDETQYF
TRBD1,TRBV9,TRBJ2-5,-,TGTGCCAGCAGCGAGGTCCCCGGACAGGGGGCGGAGACCCAGTACTTC,CASSEVPGQGAETQYF
TRBD2,TRBV10-3,TRBJ2-5,-,TGTGCCATCTTAGCGGGAGAAGAGACCCAGTACTTC,CAILAGEETQYF
-,TRBV6-5,TRBJ2-5,-,TGTGCCAGCACTCAGCTGGGGACACCAGAGACCCAGTACTTC,CASTQLGTPETQYF
TRBD2,TRBV27,TRBJ2-1,-,TGTGCCACCCTGCGGGAGTCGTCCAATGAGCAGTTCTTC,CATLRESSNEQFF
-,TRBV5-1,TRBJ2-3,-,TGCGCCAGCAGCAGCTGGGGCACAGATACGCAGTATTTT,CASSSWGTDTQYF
-,TRBV28,TRBJ1-1,few,TGTGCCAGCATGGTTCCCGGTGAGGACACTGAAGCTTTCTTT,CASMVPGEDTEAFF
-,TRBV5-4,TRBJ1-2,once,TGTGCCAGCAGCTTGGGTCAGGATTACTATGGCTACACCTTC,CASSLGQDYYGYTF
TRBD2,TRBV2,TRBJ2-1,-,TGTGCCAGCAGTGAACGACTAGCAGTTTACAATGAGCAGTTCTTC,CASSERLAVYNEQFF
TRBD1,TRBV12-5,TRBJ2-1,-,TGTGCTAGTGGTTTGGAAAGGGGGCTGTACAATGAGCAGTTCTTC,CASGLERGLYNEQFF
-,TRBV5-1,TRBJ1-6,-,TGCGCCAGCAGCTTCGCGGGGCAGAATTCACCCCTCCACTTT,CASSFAGQNSPLHF
-,TRBV13,TRBJ2-1,-,TGTGCCAGCACCAACCCGAGCTCCTACAATGAGCAGTTCTTC,CASTNPSSYNEQFF
TRBD2,TRBV5-1,TRBJ2-1,-,TGCGCCAGCAGCAATAGGGACAGGGGGCTCGGGACTAGCGGGAGGAATGAGCAGTTCTTC,CASSNRDRGLGTSGRNEQFF
-,TRBV5-4,TRBJ2-7,-,TGTGCCAGCAGCCCCGGTAGGGTACCCTACGAGCAGTACTTC,CASSPGRVPYEQYF
-,TRBV19,TRBJ1-1,-,TGTGCCAGTAGCATATCTACCCCCTCGTCGAACACTGAAGCTTTCTTT,CASSISTPSSNTEAFF
-,TRBV7-2,TRBJ1-1,-,TGTGCCAGCAGCCCCGGAGGGGCGAGGAACACTGAAGCTTTCTTT,CASSPGGARNTEAFF
-,TRBV7-3,TRBJ1-1,-,TGTGCCAGCAGCTTAGCGGGGGCCGGGACTGAAGCTTTCTTT,CASSLAGAGTEAFF
-,TRBV10-3,TRBJ2-7,-,TGTGCCATCAGCCCAACTAGTACGTACGAGCAGTACTTC,CAISPTSTYEQYF
TRBD1,TRBV30,TRBJ2-1,few,TGTGCCTGGAGTGCACACAGGGGGCGGCAGTTCTTC,CAWSAHRGRQFF
TRBD1,TRBV9,TRBJ1-2,-,TGTGCCAGCAGCTCACGGACAGGGGGAGGCTACACCTTC,CASSSRTGGGYTF
TRBD1,TRBV19,TRBJ2-5,-,TGTGCCAGTAGCTCACCATTCCGGGACAGGGGGGCATGGACCCAGTACTTC,CASSSPFRDRGAWTQYF
TRBD2,TRBV11-2,TRBJ2-5,-,TGTGCCAGCAGCTTATGGCGGGGGAGAGAGACCCAGTACTTC,CASSLWRGRETQYF
TRBD1,TRBV10-2,TRBJ1-1,-,TGCGCCAGCAGTGAACAGGGGGAGGGTTTACGCACTGAAGCTTTCTTT,CASSEQGEGLRTEAFF
-,TRBV6-5,TRBJ1-1,once,TGTGCCAGCAGCGGGGGGACCGCGAACACTGAAGCTTTCTTT,CASSGGTANTEAFF
TRBD2,TRBV9,TRBJ2-1,-,TGTGCCAGCAGCCCTCGACTAGCGGGGCAGGTGAATGAGCAGTTCTTC,CASSPRLAGQVNEQFF
TRBD1,TRBV27,TRBJ2-5,once,TGTGCCAGCAGTCCCTACGGGACAGGGGAAGAGACCCAGTACTTC,CASSPYGTGEETQYF
-,TRBV6-1,TRBJ2-7,-,TGTGCCAGCAGTGCATCGGGGGCGGGCTACGAGCAGTACTTC,CASSASGAGYEQYF
-,TRBV5-1,TRBJ1-1,-,TGCGCCAGCAGAGAAGCCCGGCCGAACACTGAAGCTTTCTTT,CASREARPNTEAFF
-,TRBV5-1,TRBJ1-6,-,TGCGCCAGCAGCTCCGGGGGTAGTGGTTCACCCCTCCACTTT,CASSSGGSGSPLHF
-,TRBV18,TRBJ1-5,-,TGTGCCAGCTCACCAGGGGGGTCTCAGCCCCAGCATTTT,CASSPGGSQPQHF
-,TRBV2,TRBJ2-7,-,TGTGCCAGCAGTCCACAGGGACTAAGCTCCTACGAGCAGTACTTC,CASSPQGLSSYEQYF
-,TRBV7-6,TRBJ1-1,-,TGTGCCAGCAGTCAAAGACAGAGCACTGAAGCTTTCTTT,CASSQRQSTEAFF
-,TRBV7-9,TRBJ2-5,-,TGTGCCAGCAGCTTAGAGTGGCCCGGAGAGACCCAGTACTTC,CASSLEWPGETQYF
-,TRBV2,TRBJ1-1,-,TGTGCCAGCAGTGCACAGGGGAACACTGAAGCTTTCTTT,CASSAQGNTEAFF
-,TRBV12-2,TRBJ2-2,once,TGTGCAAGTCGCTTCACCCTAGCGATAGTAAGCGGGGAGCTGTTTTTT,CASRFTLAIVSGELFF
-,TRBV30,TRBJ2-5,-,TGTGCCTGGAGCCCTAACCTCGCAGGGCGAGAGACCCAGTACTTC,CAWSPNLAGRETQYF
-,TRBV6-5,TRBJ2-7,-,TGTGCCAGCAGTTACATAGGGATTGGGGAGCAGTACTTC,CASSYIGIGEQYF
TRBD1,TRBV27,TRBJ1-6,-,TGTGCCTGCTGTGACAGGGCAGGACCCCTCCACTTT,CACCDRAGPLHF
TRBD2,TRBV29-1,TRBJ2-1,-,TGCAGCGTCCGTGGGGGGGAAATAGTTGGCAACAATGAGCAGTTCTTC,CSVRGGEIVGNNEQFF
-,TRBV5-1,TRBJ2-7,-,TGCGCCAGCAGCTTGGGAGTGCCCTCCTACGAGCAGTACTTC,CASSLGVPSYEQYF
-,TRBV4-1,TRBJ2-5,-,TGCGCCAGCAGCCAAGATGGTGGCGGAGTAACGGAGCAGTACTTC,CASSQDGGGVTEQYF
TRBD2,TRBV7-9,TRBJ2-1,-,TGTGCCAGCAGCCCAGGAGGGCTAGCGGGAGATGAGCAGTTCTTC,CASSPGGLAGDEQFF